The present T cell receptor (beta chain) was sequenced within a study of vaccination and CD4 T cells after COVID-19. As for the study in general: In the control cultures, a CEFX pool, an HIV-1 Nef pool, or no peptide was supplied.

Trimming removed 6 bases from V and 13 bases from J, with 18 bases in between. Germline CDR1 reads LNHDA; CDR2 reads SQIVND (reference sequence). The CDR3 is 13 amino acids. Remarks on this clonotype: The antigen is unknown.

The study sequenced cultured CD4+ T cell DNA using the Oncomine TCR Beta short-read assay. TCRdb used MiXCR to reprocess the PCR reads, holding one entry per CDR3 protein. This sample has about 16,000 distinct CDR3 sequences, with roughly 46% found just once. Indicated treatment: roughly 10-day PBMC culture with coronavirus spike peptide pools or control peptides (ViraFEST assay). The chain uses TRBV19 and TRBJ1-4; the D is unclear. Material: CD4+ T cells from blood, cultured in vitro. This clonotype was sampled from a human donor who had recovered from COVID-19. The CDR3 DNA reads as TGTGCCAGTAGCACCAATGGCGGATTTGGACTGTTTTTT. This codes for CASSTNGGFGLFF. Complete variable domain (other parts from reference TRBV19 and TRBJ1-4): DGGITQSPKYLFRKEGQNVTLSCEQNLNHDAMYWYRQDPGQGLRLIYYSQIVNDFQKGDIAEGYSVSREKKESFPLTVTSAQKNPTAFYLCASSTNGGFGLFFGSGTQLSVL.